What follows are 17 T cell receptor beta chains derived from one specimen sequenced in a study of OX40 agonist ivuxolimab in advanced cancers. The assay was immunoSEQ multiplex PCR, and TCRdb's table has in-frame clones only and misses some. Seen here are 100,000 to 110,000 clones, around 91% observed once, and the top ten hold around 0.16%. The sample in question was CD4+ or CD8+ T cells sorted from blood, obtained in a trial of the OX40 agonist ivuxolimab. These receptors were taken from an adult with an advanced solid tumor such as melanoma, head and neck, liver or kidney cancer.

This chain links TRBV5-1 with TRBJ1-4; D call uncertain. Germline CDR1 and CDR2: SGHRS and YFSETQ. The V end lost 0 bases, the J end lost 7 bases, and 13 bases lay between the germline ends. This CDR3 region has 15 residues. The CDR3 coding sequence is TGCGCCAGCAGCTTGGATAGTGGGGTTGGTGAAAAACTGTTTTTT. This codes for CASSLDSGVGEKLFF.

The J gene is TRBJ2-6, the V gene TRBV5-3; 10 bases match TRBD1. TRBV5-3 is treated as an ORF (open reading frame) with a function not yet certain. The V segment lost 0 bases and the J segment 1 base; nucleotides outside the gene matches: 4. The CDR3 runs 18 residues. CDR3 loop: CARSLGQGALSGANVLTF. CDR3 nucleotides: TGTGCCAGAAGCTTGGGACAGGGGGCCCTTTCTGGGGCCAACGTCCTGACTTTC.

This clone was observed a single time. The chain has TRBV7-9 and TRBJ1-1; D is unresolved. This CDR3 is 18 amino acids long. From germline, CDR1 is SEHNR and CDR2 FQNEAQ (reference sequence). V shed 1 base and J shed 0 bases, with 18 bases lying between them. The CDR3 sequence is CASSLDLDVIRMNTEAFF. The CDR3 DNA follows: TGTGCCAGCAGCTTAGATCTCGACGTGATAAGGATGAACACTGAAGCTTTCTTT.

V gene TRBV5-1 combines with J gene TRBJ2-3; 12 bases match TRBD2. This CDR3 has 19 amino acids. Trimming took 4 bases from V and 3 from J; bases not matched to a gene: 15. The V gene's germline CDR1 is SGHRS and CDR2 YFSETQ. The CDR3 DNA follows: TGCGCCAGCAGCGTGGGACTAGCGGGCGGCTTAGTTGTGACAGATACGCAGTATTTT. Its translation is CASSVGLAGGLVVTDTQYF.

V and J are TRBV11-3 and TRBJ2-7; perhaps TRBD1 as D (6 bases). V lost 5 bases, J lost 2 bases, and 10 bases lay in between. The germline V gene has CDR1 SGHNT and CDR2 YENEEA. This CDR3 is 13 amino acids long. CDR3 nucleotides: TGTGCCAGCAGCACAGGGTCGGCCTACGAGCAGTACTTC. It translates to CASSTGSAYEQYF.

The V gene is TRBV5-1, the J gene TRBJ2-2; 9 bases are a match to TRBD1. The CDR3 is 15 amino acids. The V gene's germline CDR1 is SGHRS and CDR2 YFSETQ. V gave up 4 bases and J gave up 6 bases; unmatched junction bases: 7. The DNA of the CDR3 is TGCGCCAGCAGCGTGCAACAGGGGGCGCCCGGGGAGCTGTTTTTT. Residues: CASSVQQGAPGELFF. The full variable domain, completed using reference TRBV5-1 and TRBJ2-2, is KAGVTQTPRYLIKTRGQQVTLSCSPISGHRSVSWYQQTPGQGLQFLFEYFSETQRNKGNFPGRFSGRQFSNSRSEMNVSTLELGDSALYLCASSVQQGAPGELFFGEGSRLTVL.

The rearrangement joins TRBV27 to TRBJ2-7; no clear D gene. This CDR3 comprises 13 residues. Trimming took 6 bases from V and 0 from J, leaving 9 bases between them. Germline lookup yields CDR1 MNHEY and CDR2 SMNVEV (reference sequence). CDR3 region: CASRASVSYEQYF. Here the CDR3 DNA reads TGTGCCAGCAGGGCGAGCGTCTCCTACGAGCAGTACTTC.

V usage is TRBV16 and J usage is TRBJ1-1; unclear D gene. The germline V gene encodes CDR1 KGHSY and CDR2 FQNENV. The CDR3 totals 12 residues. Deletions cut 2 bases from V and 4 bases from J, with 5 bases between. CDR3 sequence reads: CASSQRVTEAFF. The CDR3 region has the DNA TGTGCCAGCAGCCAACGAGTCACTGAAGCTTTCTTT.

The chain couples TRBV28 to TRBJ2-1; D is undetermined. Germline CDR1 and CDR2: MDHEN and SYDVKM. CDR3 size: 12 residues. V was cut by 4 bases and J by 10 bases, with 11 bases left in between. In DNA, the CDR3 is TGTGCCAGCAGTTCCCAGCGAGGCGAGCAGTTCTTC. Translation gives CASSSQRGEQFF.

This clone was found a few times. The V and J genes are TRBV7-9 and TRBJ1-2, with D possibly matching TRBD1 (5 bases). The germline CDR1 and CDR2 sequences are SEHNR and FQNEAQ (reference sequence). V lost 5 bases and J lost 0, with 16 bases in between. The length of the CDR3 is 16 residues. The CDR3 DNA reads as TGTGCCAGCAGCCTAACATCGACAGCCTCTAACTATGGCTACACCTTC. Encoded protein: CASSLTSTASNYGYTF.

The chain employs TRBV19 and TRBJ2-1, with 10 bases that match TRBD2. Germline lookup yields CDR1 LNHDA and CDR2 SQIVND (reference sequence). This CDR3 spans 15 amino acids. Trimming cost V 1 base and J 8 bases; bases outside gene matches: 5. CDR3 sequence: CASSIASGRTDEQFF. In DNA form, the CDR3 reads TGTGCCAGTAGTATAGCTAGCGGGAGAACTGATGAGCAGTTCTTC.

The CDR3 nucleotides are TGTGCCAGCAGTCCCCCGGACAGGGAGACCCAGTACTTC. Translated, it gives CASSPPDRETQYF. V and J are TRBV6-1 and TRBJ2-5; TRBD1 matches 7 bases. V lost 5 bases, J lost 5 bases, and 5 bases stayed unmatched. The germline CDR1 and CDR2 sequences are MNHNS and SASEGT. The CDR3 has 13 amino acids.

With respect to this clone: Compared with germline, one end of the junction differs, possibly owing to a read error. The chain recombines TRBV19 with TRBJ2-2, with D possibly TRBD2 on 6 matching bases. The CDR3 totals 15 residues. Germline CDR1 reads LNHDA; CDR2 reads SQIVND (reference sequence). CDR3 sequence reads: CASSILLAKTGELFF. The CDR3 DNA sequence: TGTGCCAGTAGTATCTTGCTAGCGAAAACCGGGGAGCTGTTTTTT.

CDR3 sequence: CARESGSIYEQFF. CDR3 coding DNA: TGTGCCAGAGAGAGCGGGAGTATCTATGAGCAGTTCTTC. The J gene is TRBJ2-1, the V gene TRBV27; 8 positions match TRBD2. V lost 9 bases, J lost 8 bases, and 9 bases stayed unmatched. Germline CDR1 is MNHEY and CDR2 is SMNVEV (reference sequence). This CDR3 is 13 amino acids long.

CDR3 sequence (DNA): TGTGCCAGTTCCCGCGGGGTACACCTTAGCAATCAGCCCCAGCATTTT. Translating gives CASSRGVHLSNQPQHF. The chain is built from TRBV19 and TRBJ1-5, with D uncertain. CDR3 length: 16 residues. Germline CDR1 LNHDA, CDR2 SQIVND (reference sequence). V lost 8 bases and J 0 bases, leaving 17 bases between the germline ends.

Here the CDR3 reads CASSLTGHTDTQYF. The DNA for the CDR3 is TGTGCCAGCAGCTTAACAGGGCACACAGATACGCAGTATTTT. V gene TRBV7-3 combines with J gene TRBJ2-3; unclear D gene. Germline CDR1 SGHTA, CDR2 FQGTGA. The V and J ends lost 0 bases and 2 bases respectively, with 6 bases between them. CDR3 length: 14 residues.

This chain uses TRBV19 with TRBJ1-3; D is unclear. V lost 2 bases to trimming and J lost 2 bases, with 16 bases between them. The CDR3 has 17 amino acids. Germline CDR1 is LNHDA and CDR2 is SQIVND (reference sequence). The CDR3 spells CASSIFRQTQAGNTIYF. The CDR3, as DNA: TGTGCCAGTAGTATATTTCGACAAACGCAGGCTGGAAACACCATATATTTT.